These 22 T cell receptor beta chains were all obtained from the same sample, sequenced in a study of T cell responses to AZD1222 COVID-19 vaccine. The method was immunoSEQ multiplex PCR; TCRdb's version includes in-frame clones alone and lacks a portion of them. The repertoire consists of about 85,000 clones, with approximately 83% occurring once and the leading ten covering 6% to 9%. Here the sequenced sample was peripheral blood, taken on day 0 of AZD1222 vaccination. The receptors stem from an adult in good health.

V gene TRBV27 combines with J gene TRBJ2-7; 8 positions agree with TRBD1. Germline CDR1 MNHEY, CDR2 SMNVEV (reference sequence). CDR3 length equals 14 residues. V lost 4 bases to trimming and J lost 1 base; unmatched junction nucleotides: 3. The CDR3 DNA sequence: TGTGCCAGCAGTTACGGACAGGGTTCCTACGAGCAGTACTTC. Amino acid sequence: CASSYGQGSYEQYF.

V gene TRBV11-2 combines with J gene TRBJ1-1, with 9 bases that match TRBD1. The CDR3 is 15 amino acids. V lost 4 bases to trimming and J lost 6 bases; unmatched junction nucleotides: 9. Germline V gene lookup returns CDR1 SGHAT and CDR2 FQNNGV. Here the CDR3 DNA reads TGTGCCAGCAGCTACGTCGGGACAGGGAGCGCTGAAGCTTTCTTT. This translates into CASSYVGTGSAEAFF.

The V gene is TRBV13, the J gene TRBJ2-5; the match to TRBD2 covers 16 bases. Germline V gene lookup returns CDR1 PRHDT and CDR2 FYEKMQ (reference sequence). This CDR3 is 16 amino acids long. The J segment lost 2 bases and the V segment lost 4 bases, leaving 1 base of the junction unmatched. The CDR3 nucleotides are TGTGCCAGCAGCTGGGGACTAGCGGGAGGGCAAGAGACCCAGTACTTC. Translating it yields CASSWGLAGGQETQYF.

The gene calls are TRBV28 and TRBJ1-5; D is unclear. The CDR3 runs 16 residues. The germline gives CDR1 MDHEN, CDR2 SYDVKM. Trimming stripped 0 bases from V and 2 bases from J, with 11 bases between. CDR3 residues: CASSLWAPGGNQPQHF. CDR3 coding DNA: TGTGCCAGCAGTTTATGGGCACCCGGGGGCAATCAGCCCCAGCATTTT.

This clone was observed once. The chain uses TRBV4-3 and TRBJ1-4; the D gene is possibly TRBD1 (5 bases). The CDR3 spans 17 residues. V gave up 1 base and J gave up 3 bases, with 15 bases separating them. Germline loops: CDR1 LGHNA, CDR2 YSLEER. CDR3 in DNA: TGCGCCAGCAGCCAAGGGACCGGGGGTGTAGCTAATGAAAAACTGTTTTTT. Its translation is CASSQGTGGVANEKLFF.

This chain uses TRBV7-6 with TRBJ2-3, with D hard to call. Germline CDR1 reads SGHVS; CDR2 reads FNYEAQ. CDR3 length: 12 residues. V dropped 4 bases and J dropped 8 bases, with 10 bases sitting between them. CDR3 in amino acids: CASSSGFGTQYF. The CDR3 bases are TGTGCCAGCAGCTCCGGCTTTGGTACGCAGTATTTT.

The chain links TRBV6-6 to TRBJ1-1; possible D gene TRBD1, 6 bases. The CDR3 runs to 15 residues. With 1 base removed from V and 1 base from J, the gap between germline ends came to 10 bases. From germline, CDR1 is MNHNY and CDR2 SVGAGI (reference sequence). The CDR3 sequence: CASSYWPGANTEAFF. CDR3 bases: TGTGCCAGCAGTTACTGGCCAGGGGCGAACACTGAAGCTTTCTTT.

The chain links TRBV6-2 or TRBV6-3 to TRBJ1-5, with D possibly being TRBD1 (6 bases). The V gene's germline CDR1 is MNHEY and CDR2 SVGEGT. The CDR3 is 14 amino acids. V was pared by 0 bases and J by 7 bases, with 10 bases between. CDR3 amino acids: CASSYSAGAQPQHF. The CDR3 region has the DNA TGTGCCAGCAGTTACTCGGCAGGGGCCCAGCCCCAGCATTTT.

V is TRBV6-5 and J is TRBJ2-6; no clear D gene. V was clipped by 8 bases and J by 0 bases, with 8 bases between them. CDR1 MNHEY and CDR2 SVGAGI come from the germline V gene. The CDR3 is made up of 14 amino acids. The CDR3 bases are TGTGCCAGCGGACGGAGCTCTGGGGCCAACGTCCTGACTTTC. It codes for CASGRSSGANVLTF.

The CDR3 protein is CASSSQPGSYFSGANVLTF. CDR3 in DNA: TGCGCCAGCAGCTCACAACCAGGGTCGTACTTCTCTGGGGCCAACGTCCTGACTTTC. This chain uses TRBV5-1 with TRBJ2-6, with D possibly being TRBD1 (5 bases). This CDR3 is built from 19 residues. Germline V gene lookup returns CDR1 SGHRS and CDR2 YFSETQ. Between the trimmed V and J ends, which lost 3 bases and 0 bases, there was a span of 19 bases.

The CDR3 region is CASSTGGYNWDELFF. The DNA of the CDR3 is TGTGCCAGCAGCACAGGGGGCTACAACTGGGATGAACTGTTTTTT. The genes are TRBV6-2 or TRBV6-3 and TRBJ1-4; 9 bases match TRBD1. The CDR3 runs to 15 residues. Unmatched junction bases numbered 14, after V lost 6 bases and J lost 12 bases. Germline V CDR1 and CDR2: MNHEY, SVGEGT.

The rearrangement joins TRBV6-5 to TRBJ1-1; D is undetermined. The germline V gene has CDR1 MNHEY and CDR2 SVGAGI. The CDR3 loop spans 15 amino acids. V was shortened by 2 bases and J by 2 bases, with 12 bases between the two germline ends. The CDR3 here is CASSYHAVKNTEAFF. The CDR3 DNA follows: TGTGCCAGCAGTTACCATGCAGTTAAAAACACTGAAGCTTTCTTT.

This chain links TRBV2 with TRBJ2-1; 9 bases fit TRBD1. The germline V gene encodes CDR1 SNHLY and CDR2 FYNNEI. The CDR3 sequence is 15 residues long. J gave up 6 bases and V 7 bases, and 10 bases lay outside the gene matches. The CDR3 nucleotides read TGTGCCAGCACCTTCGGGACAGGGATTGGCAATGAGCAGTTCTTC. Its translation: CASTFGTGIGNEQFF. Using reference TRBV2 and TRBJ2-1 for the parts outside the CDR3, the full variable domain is EPEVTQTPSHQVTQMGQEVILRCVPISNHLYFYWYRQILGQKVEFLVSFYNNEISEKSEIFDDQFSVERPDGSNFTLKIRSTKLEDSAMYFCASTFGTGIGNEQFFGPGTRLTVL.

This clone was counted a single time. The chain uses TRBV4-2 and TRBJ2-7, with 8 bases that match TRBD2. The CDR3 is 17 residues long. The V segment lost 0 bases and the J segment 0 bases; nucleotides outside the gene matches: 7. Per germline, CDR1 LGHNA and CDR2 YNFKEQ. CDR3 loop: CASSQDRTSGYSYEQYF. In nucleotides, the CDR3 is TGTGCCAGCAGCCAAGACCGAACTAGCGGCTACTCCTACGAGCAGTACTTC.

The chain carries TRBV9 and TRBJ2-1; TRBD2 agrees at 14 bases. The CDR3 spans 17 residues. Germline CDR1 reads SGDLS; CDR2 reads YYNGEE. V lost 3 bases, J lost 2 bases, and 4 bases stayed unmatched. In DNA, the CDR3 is TGTGCCAGCAGCGCGGGACTAGCGGGAGAAGCCTACAATGAGCAGTTCTTC. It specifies CASSAGLAGEAYNEQFF.

CDR3 amino acids: CASSPPGGYNEQFF. CDR3 DNA sequence: TGTGCCAGCTCACCTCCGGGAGGGTACAATGAGCAGTTCTTC. V gene TRBV18 combines with J gene TRBJ2-1, with 8 bases fitting TRBD2. This CDR3 has 14 amino acids. CDR1 KGHSH and CDR2 LQKENI come from the germline V gene. The trim removed 3 bases at V and 4 bases at J, leaving 2 bases unmatched. Together with reference TRBV18 and TRBJ2-1, the CDR3 gives the full variable domain: NAGVMQNPRHLVRRRGQEARLRCSPMKGHSHVYWYRQLPEEGLKFMVYLQKENIIDESGMPKERFSAEFPKEGPSILRIQQVVRGDSAAYFCASSPPGGYNEQFFGPGTRLTVL.

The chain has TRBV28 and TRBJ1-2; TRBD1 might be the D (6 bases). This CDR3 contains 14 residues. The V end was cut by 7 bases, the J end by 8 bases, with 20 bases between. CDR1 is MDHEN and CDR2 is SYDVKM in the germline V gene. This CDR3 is CASTPDSDVYGYTF. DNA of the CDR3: TGTGCCAGCACTCCGGACAGCGATGTTTACGGCTACACCTTC.

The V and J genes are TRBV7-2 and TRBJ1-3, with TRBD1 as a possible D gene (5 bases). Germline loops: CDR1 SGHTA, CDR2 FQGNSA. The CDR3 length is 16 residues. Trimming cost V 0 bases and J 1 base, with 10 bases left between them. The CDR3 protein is CASSLAPGRSGNTIYF. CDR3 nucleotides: TGTGCCAGCAGCTTAGCCCCAGGGAGGTCTGGAAACACCATATATTTT. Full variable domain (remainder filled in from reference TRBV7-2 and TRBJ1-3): GAGVSQSPSNKVTEKGKDVELRCDPISGHTALYWYRQSLGQGLEFLIYFQGNSAPDKSGLPSDRFSAERTGGSVSTLTIQRTQQEDSAVYLCASSLAPGRSGNTIYFGEGSWLTVV.

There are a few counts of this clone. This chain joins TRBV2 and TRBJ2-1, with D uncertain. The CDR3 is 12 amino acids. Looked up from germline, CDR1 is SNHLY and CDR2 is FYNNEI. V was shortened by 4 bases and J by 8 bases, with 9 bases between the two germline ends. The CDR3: CASSGGLDEQFF. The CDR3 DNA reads TGTGCCAGCAGTGGTGGCCTGGATGAGCAGTTCTTC.

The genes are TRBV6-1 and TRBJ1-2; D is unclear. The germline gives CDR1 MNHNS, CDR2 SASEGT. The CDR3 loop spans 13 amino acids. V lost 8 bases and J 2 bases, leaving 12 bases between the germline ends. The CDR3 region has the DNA TGTGCCAGCTGCTTCGGGGTAAACTATGGCTACACCTTC. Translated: CASCFGVNYGYTF.

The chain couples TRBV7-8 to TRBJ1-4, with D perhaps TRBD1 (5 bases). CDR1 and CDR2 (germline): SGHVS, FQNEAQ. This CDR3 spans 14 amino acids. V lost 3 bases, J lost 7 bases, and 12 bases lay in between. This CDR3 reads CASSFRDPVEKLFF. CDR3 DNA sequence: TGTGCCAGCAGCTTCCGGGACCCGGTTGAAAAACTGTTTTTT.

Written as DNA, the CDR3 is TGTGCCAGCAGCTTAGGGGTCTCCGGGACAAACTATGGCTACACCTTC. Encoded protein: CASSLGVSGTNYGYTF. This chain connects TRBV7-2 to TRBJ1-2; D might be TRBD1 (6 bases). Germline CDR1 is SGHTA and CDR2 is FQGNSA. This CDR3 has 16 amino acids. The V gene lost 1 base and the J gene lost 2 bases, with 14 bases spanning the gap.